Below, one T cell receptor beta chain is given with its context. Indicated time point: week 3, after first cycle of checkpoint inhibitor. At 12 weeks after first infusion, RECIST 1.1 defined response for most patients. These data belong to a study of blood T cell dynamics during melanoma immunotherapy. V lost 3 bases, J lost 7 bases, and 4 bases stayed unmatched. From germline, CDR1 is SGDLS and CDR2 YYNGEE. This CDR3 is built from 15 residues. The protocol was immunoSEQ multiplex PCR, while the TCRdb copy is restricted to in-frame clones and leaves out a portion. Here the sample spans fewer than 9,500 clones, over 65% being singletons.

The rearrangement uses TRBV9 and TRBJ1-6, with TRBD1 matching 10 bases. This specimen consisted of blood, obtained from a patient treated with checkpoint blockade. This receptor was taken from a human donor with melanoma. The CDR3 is CASSDRDRGNSPLHF. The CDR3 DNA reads TGTGCCAGCAGCGACCGGGACAGGGGAAATTCACCCCTCCACTTT.